This entry lists 27 T cell receptor beta chains sequenced from one sample in a study of circulating CD8 cells and anti-PD-1 response in melanoma. From live CD3+CD8+TCRalphabeta+ cells, four PD-1 and/or TIGIT subsets were sorted. Using about 15 ng of total RNA, TCR libraries were made with the QIAseq Immune Repertoire TCR panel. TCRdb ran MiXCR on the reads and lists one entry per CDR3 protein. The sample records about 350 distinct CDR3 sequences, roughly 14% being singletons. This specimen was CD8+ T cells from PBMCs, taken at baseline or after one month of anti-PD-1 therapy (not recorded which). The receptors originated from a human donor with melanoma.

Within the sample, this clonotype is large. The genes are TRBV27 and TRBJ1-1; D might be TRBD1 (5 bases). Trimming pared 1 base from V and 1 base from J, leaving 7 bases between. This CDR3 contains 14 residues. Germline lookup yields CDR1 MNHEY and CDR2 SMNVEV (reference sequence). The DNA for the CDR3 is TGTGCCAGCAGTTTATTAGGGGAGAACACTGAAGCTTTCTTT. Amino acids: CASSLLGENTEAFF.

Relative to its sample, this clonotype is medium-sized. Possible read error: a much larger clone is one base away. The chain couples TRBV2 to TRBJ2-6; tentatively, D is TRBD1 (5 bases). The CDR3 is 17 amino acids. Germline assignment: CDR1 SNHLY and CDR2 FYNNEI. In DNA form, the CDR3 reads TGTGCCAGCAGTGTTTTGGACACCAGCTCTGGGGCCAACGCCCTGACTTTC. Its protein is CASSVLDTSSGANALTF. Combining the CDR3 with reference TRBV2 and TRBJ2-6 gives the whole variable domain EPEVTQTPSHQVTQMGQEVILRCVPISNHLYFYWYRQILGQKVEFLVSFYNNEISEKSEIFDDQFSVERPDGSNFTLKIRSTKLEDSAMYFCASSVLDTSSGANALTFGAGSRLTVL.

This clonotype is termed medium-sized. This chain uses TRBV11-3 with TRBJ2-3; 13 nucleotides match TRBD2. J gave up 6 bases and V 1 base, and 10 bases lay outside the gene matches. The length of the CDR3 is 18 residues. The germline CDR1 and CDR2 sequences are SGHNT and YENEEA. The CDR3 region has the DNA TGTGCCAGCAGCTTAGGTCCCCGACTAGCGGGGGGTTTCGATACGCAGTATTTT. As protein: CASSLGPRLAGGFDTQYF.

This clonotype was seen a few times. A single base separates this from a much larger clone, so it may be a read error. V usage is TRBV29-1 and J usage is TRBJ2-7, with TRBD2 as a possible D gene (6 bases). The CDR3 length is 14 residues. V dropped 7 bases and J dropped 7 bases, with 23 bases sitting between them. Germline V lookup: CDR1 SQVTM, CDR2 ANQGSEA. The CDR3 sequence is CSARGGGIWDEQYF. CDR3 DNA sequence: TGCAGCGCCCGTGGGGGAGGTATTTGGGATGAGCAGTACTTC.

This clonotype was detected only a few times. Given a much more abundant clone one base away, this may be a read error. This rearrangement joins TRBV19 to TRBJ2-1, with D maybe TRBD1 (5 bases). The CDR3 is 15 amino acids. Germline loops: CDR1 LNHDA, CDR2 SQIVND (reference sequence). CDR3 residues: CASSIVTGPYNEQSF. In nucleotides, the CDR3 is TGTGCCAGTAGTATAGTTACAGGTCCATACAATGAGCAGTCCTTC.

The sample holds a few counts of this clonotype. V gene TRBV19 combines with J gene TRBJ1-1, with D possibly matching TRBD1 (6 bases). The CDR3 consists of 14 residues. V lost 7 bases and J 4 bases, leaving 16 bases between the germline ends. Germline CDR1 reads LNHDA; CDR2 reads SQIVND (reference sequence). This CDR3 reads CASIGTGLGTEAFF. For the CDR3, the DNA is TGTGCCAGTATTGGCACAGGGCTTGGCACTGAAGCTTTCTTT. Full variable domain (outside the CDR3, taken from reference TRBV19 and TRBJ1-1): DGGITQSPKYLFRKEGQNVTLSCEQNLNHDAMYWYRQDPGQGLRLIYYSQIVNDFQKGDIAEGYSVSREKKESFPLTVTSAQKNPTAFYLCASIGTGLGTEAFFGQGTRLTVV.

On this clonotype: A far larger clone is just one base off, so this is likely a read error. The CDR3 DNA reads as TGTGCCAGCAGCTTAGATCCCCAACCGAGGATCTCACACCTCCACTTT. Protein sequence: CASSLDPQPRISHLHF. The V gene is TRBV7-3, the J gene TRBJ1-6; D is uncertain. The CDR3 has 16 amino acids. Germline V CDR1 and CDR2: SGHTA, FQGTGA.

The rearrangement links TRBV7-6 to TRBJ2-3; no clear D gene. Germline CDR1 SGHVS, CDR2 FNYEAQ. This CDR3 is 14 amino acids long. V was cut by 1 base and J by 4 bases, with 9 bases left in between. The CDR3 sequence is CASSLGGSSDTQYF. In DNA form, the CDR3 reads TGTGCCAGCAGCTTAGGCGGTAGCTCAGATACGCAGTATTTT.

By sample share, this clonotype is large. The chain links TRBV19 to TRBJ1-1; maybe TRBD1 (5 bases). Germline values: CDR1 LNHDA, CDR2 SQIVND (reference sequence). Trimming cost V 5 bases and J 3 bases, with 13 bases left between them. This CDR3 is built from 14 residues. The CDR3 loop is CASSPQSGDTEAFF. The DNA of the CDR3 is TGTGCCAGTAGTCCCCAATCGGGGGACACTGAAGCTTTCTTT. The variable domain in full, with the rest retrieved from reference TRBV19 and TRBJ1-1, is DGGITQSPKYLFRKEGQNVTLSCEQNLNHDAMYWYRQDPGQGLRLIYYSQIVNDFQKGDIAEGYSVSREKKESFPLTVTSAQKNPTAFYLCASSPQSGDTEAFFGQGTRLTVV.

As for this clonotype: The germline gene is not matched at one end of the junction; a read error may be the cause. The chain is built from TRBV7-3 and TRBJ2-3, with TRBD2 matching over 12 bases. This CDR3 contains 15 residues. Per the germline V gene, CDR1 is SGHTA and CDR2 is FQGTGA. CDR3 loop: CASSLTPSGRDTQYF. Here the CDR3 DNA reads TGCGCCAGCAGCTTAACCCCTAGCGGGAGGGATACACAGTATTTT.

The genes are TRBV19 and TRBJ2-4; 7 bases are a match to TRBD1. V lost 7 bases and J lost 6; bases outside the gene matches: 6. The germline V gene encodes CDR1 LNHDA and CDR2 SQIVND (reference sequence). There are 13 residues in the CDR3. The CDR3 reads CASIGDSRNIQYF. The CDR3 coding sequence is TGTGCCAGTATAGGGGACAGCCGAAACATTCAGTACTTC.

This clonotype is deemed medium-sized. This sequence joins TRBV20-1 and TRBJ2-3, with D perhaps TRBD1 (5 bases). Germline CDR1 is DFQATT and CDR2 is SNEGSKA (reference sequence). Trimming took off 3 bases at V and 4 bases at J, with 11 bases between the two ends. This CDR3 contains 13 residues. CDR3 region: CSARGLDSDTQYF. CDR3 DNA sequence: TGCAGTGCTAGGGGGCTCGATTCAGATACGCAGTATTTT.

This clonotype was picked up a small number of times. The CDR3 DNA sequence: TGTGCCAGTAACCCCCGTTTAACCTATGGCTACACCTTC. Amino acids: CASNPRLTYGYTF. The chain couples TRBV19 to TRBJ1-2; D gene uncertain. Germline CDR1 is LNHDA and CDR2 is SQIVND (reference sequence). Trimming took 7 bases from V and 4 from J, leaving 13 bases between them. This CDR3 region has 13 residues.

This clonotype was seen a few times. The genes are TRBV21-1 and TRBJ2-7; TRBD2 is the table's D call, not checked against the DNA. TRBV21-1 is a recognized pseudogene. CDR3 length: 15 residues. CDR3 sequence: CASSPPPGLSYEQYF. CDR3 DNA sequence: TGTGCCAGCAGCCCCCCTCCGGGACTTTCCTACGAGCAGTACTTC.

By sample share, this clonotype is large (0.1 to 1%). The gene calls are TRBV20-1 and TRBJ2-3, with a possible D match to TRBD1 (6 bases). The germline V gene encodes CDR1 DFQATT and CDR2 SNEGSKA (reference sequence). This CDR3 comprises 14 residues. Trimming removed 2 bases at V and 4 bases at J, with 13 bases between. CDR3 region: CSARSYRASDTQYF. The CDR3 nucleotides are TGCAGTGCTAGATCTTACAGGGCGTCAGATACGCAGTATTTT.

A few counts support this clonotype. The genes are TRBV10-2 and TRBJ2-7; no clear D gene. V gave up 5 bases and J gave up 7 bases, with 18 bases separating them. Germline CDR1 is WSHSY and CDR2 is SAAADI. CDR3 size: 14 residues. The CDR3 reads CASSIANVAYEQYF. For the CDR3, the DNA is TGCGCCAGCAGTATCGCAAATGTGGCGTATGAGCAGTACTTC.

This clonotype was detected only a few times. The V and J genes are TRBV19 and TRBJ1-2; D may be TRBD1 (5 bases). The CDR3 is made up of 13 amino acids. The V gene lost 4 bases and the J gene lost 8 bases, with 14 bases spanning the gap. Germline CDR1 is LNHDA and CDR2 is SQIVND (reference sequence). The CDR3 spells CASSTEGMKGYTF. DNA of the CDR3: TGTGCCAGTAGTACAGAGGGGATGAAGGGCTACACCTTC.

The V gene is TRBV5-6, the J gene TRBJ2-7; 7 bases line up with TRBD1. This CDR3 has 13 amino acids. In germline, CDR1 is SGHDT, CDR2 YYEEEE. Losses at the gene ends were 4 bases for V and 4 bases for J; bases not matched to a gene: 5. The CDR3 DNA sequence: TGTGCCAGCAGCATAACAGGGGTTTACGAGCAGTACTTC. Amino acids: CASSITGVYEQYF.

By share of the sample, this clonotype is medium-sized. The chain joins TRBV9 to TRBJ2-3, with D uncertain. Germline V lookup: CDR1 SGDLS, CDR2 YYNGEE. The CDR3 sequence is 16 residues long. Trimming cost V 0 bases and J 5 bases, with 16 bases left between them. CDR3 sequence reads: CASSVDGRLAIDTQYF. CDR3 nucleotide sequence: TGTGCCAGCAGCGTAGACGGCCGCCTCGCCATAGATACGCAGTATTTT.

About this clonotype: Given a far larger clone just one base away, this is likely a sequencing read error. The V and J genes are TRBV5-6 and TRBJ2-3; 12 bases match TRBD2. The CDR3 consists of 15 residues. Germline lookup yields CDR1 SGHDT and CDR2 YYEEEE. The CDR3 region is CASSLTPSGGDTRYF. DNA of the CDR3: TGTGCCAGCAGCTTAACCCCTAGCGGGGGGGATACGCGGTATTTT. Combining the CDR3 with reference TRBV5-6 and TRBJ2-3 gives the whole variable domain DAGVTQSPTHLIKTRGQQVTLRCSPKSGHDTVSWYQQALGQGPQFIFQYYEEEERQRGNFPDRFSGHQFPNYSSELNVNALLLGDSALYLCASSLTPSGGDTRYFGPGTRLTVL.

This clonotype was detected once. V usage is TRBV7-6 and J usage is TRBJ2-5; no firm D call. The CDR3 consists of 15 residues. Trimming took 1 base from V and 3 from J, leaving 12 bases between them. Looked up from germline, CDR1 is SGHVS and CDR2 is FNYEAQ. The CDR3: CASSLVAVGKETQYF. In DNA form, the CDR3 reads TGTGCCAGCAGCTTAGTAGCAGTTGGCAAAGAGACCCAGTACTTC.

V usage is TRBV9 and J usage is TRBJ2-3; 9 nucleotides line up with TRBD1. J was trimmed by 4 bases and V by 0 bases; bases with no gene match: 3. In germline, CDR1 is SGDLS, CDR2 YYNGEE. The CDR3 has 15 amino acids. The CDR3 DNA reads as TGTGCCAGCAGCGTAGGTGGGACAGGGTCAGATACGCAGTATTTT. It translates to CASSVGGTGSDTQYF. Together with reference TRBV9 and TRBJ2-3, the CDR3 gives the full variable domain: DSGVTQTPKHLITATGQRVTLRCSPRSGDLSVYWYQQSLDQGLQFLIQYYNGEERAKGNILERFSAQQFPDLHSELNLSSLELGDSALYFCASSVGGTGSDTQYFGPGTRLTVL.

By share, this clonotype ranks as medium-sized. CDR3 sequence (DNA): TGTGCCAGCAGCTTATTCGGGACAGGGGGCAGCACTGAAGCTTTCTTT. Translation gives CASSLFGTGGSTEAFF. This chain connects TRBV5-6 to TRBJ1-1, with TRBD1 matching 12 bases. Germline CDR1 and CDR2: SGHDT and YYEEEE. The V and J ends lost 2 bases and 4 bases, in that order; junction bases with no gene match: 6. This CDR3 has 16 amino acids.

By share of the sample, this clonotype is medium-sized. J is TRBJ2-3 and V is TRBV7-2; D not certain. Looked up from germline, CDR1 is SGHTA and CDR2 is FQGNSA. This CDR3 is 14 amino acids long. The ends were cut back, 1 base at V and 5 bases at J, with 10 bases in the middle. In DNA, the CDR3 is TGTGCCAGCAGCTTAGACCTATATGTAGATACGCAGTATTTT. Its protein is CASSLDLYVDTQYF.

By its share, this clonotype is medium-sized. The genes are TRBV7-2 and TRBJ1-1, with TRBD1 as a possible D gene (5 bases). Trimming cost V 5 bases and J 0 bases, with 22 bases left between them. This CDR3 comprises 18 residues. The V gene's germline CDR1 is SGHTA and CDR2 FQGNSA. This CDR3 is CASSQSGPGRFMNTEAFF. The CDR3 nucleotides are TGTGCCAGCAGCCAAAGCGGCCCAGGGCGTTTTATGAACACTGAAGCTTTCTTT.

The chain is built from TRBV3-2 and TRBJ2-7; no DNA check was done on the table's D call, TRBD1. TRBV3-2 is given as a pseudogene. This CDR3 region has 14 residues. The CDR3 loop reads CASSRTPAAYEQYF. CDR3 DNA: TGTGCCAGCAGCCGAACCCCCGCCGCCTACGAGCAGTACTTC.

This clonotype has only a few counts. One base away lies a much larger clone, so this may be a sequencing read error. The chain carries TRBV9 and TRBJ2-3, with D hard to call. Germline V CDR1 and CDR2: SGDLS, YYNGEE. The CDR3 has 16 residues. This CDR3 is CASSVDGRLAIDTRYF. In nucleotides, the CDR3 is TGTGCCAGCAGCGTAGACGGCCGCCTCGCCATAGATACGCGGTATTTT.